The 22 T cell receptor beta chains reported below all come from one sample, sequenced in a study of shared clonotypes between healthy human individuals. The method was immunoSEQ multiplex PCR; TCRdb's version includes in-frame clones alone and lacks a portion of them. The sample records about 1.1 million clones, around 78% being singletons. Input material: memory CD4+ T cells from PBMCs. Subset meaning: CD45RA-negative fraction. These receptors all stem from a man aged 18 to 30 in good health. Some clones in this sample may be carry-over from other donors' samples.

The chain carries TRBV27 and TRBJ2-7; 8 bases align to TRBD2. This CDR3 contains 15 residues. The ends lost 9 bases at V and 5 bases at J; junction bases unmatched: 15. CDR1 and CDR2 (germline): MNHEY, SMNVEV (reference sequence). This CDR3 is CASPNVERGPHEQYF. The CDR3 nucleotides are TGTGCCAGTCCGAACGTAGAGCGGGGGCCCCACGAGCAGTACTTC.

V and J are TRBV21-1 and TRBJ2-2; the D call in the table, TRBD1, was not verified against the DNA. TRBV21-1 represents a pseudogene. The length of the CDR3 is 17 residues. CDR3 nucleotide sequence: TGTGCCAGCAGCGCATTCTCGACAGGGTGGGGCACCGGGGAGCTGTTTTTT. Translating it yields CASSAFSTGWGTGELFF.

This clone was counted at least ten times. Written as DNA, the CDR3 is TGTGCCAGCAGCCAGTACTCGGGGGGGCGCCGGGACGAGCAGTACTTC. Its translation: CASSQYSGGRRDEQYF. The chain recombines TRBV4-2 with TRBJ2-7; 8 positions match TRBD2. CDR1 is LGHNA and CDR2 is YNFKEQ in the germline V gene. J lost 5 bases, V lost 3 bases, and 12 bases had no gene match. The CDR3 length is 16 residues.

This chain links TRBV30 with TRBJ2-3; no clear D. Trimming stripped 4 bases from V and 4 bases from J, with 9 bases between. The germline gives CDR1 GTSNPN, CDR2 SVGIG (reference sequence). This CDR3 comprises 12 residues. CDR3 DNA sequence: TGTGCCTGGAATGTCGGGTCAGATACGCAGTATTTT. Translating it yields CAWNVGSDTQYF.

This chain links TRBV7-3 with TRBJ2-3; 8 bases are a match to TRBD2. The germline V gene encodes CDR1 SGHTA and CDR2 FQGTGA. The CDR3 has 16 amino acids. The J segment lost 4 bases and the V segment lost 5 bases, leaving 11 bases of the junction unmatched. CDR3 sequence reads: CASSPGSAGGADTQYF. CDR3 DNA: TGTGCCAGCAGCCCTGGTTCGGCGGGGGGTGCAGATACGCAGTATTTT.

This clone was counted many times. CDR3 in DNA: TGCGCCAGCAGCCTCCAGACTAGCTCTTCTCGCGAGCAGTACTTC. Translation gives CASSLQTSSSREQYF. The chain has TRBV4-1 and TRBJ2-7; 7 nucleotides agree with TRBD2. This CDR3 region has 15 residues. CDR1 is MGHRA, CDR2 YSYEKL, per germline. V gave up 4 bases and J gave up 6 bases; unmatched junction bases: 12.

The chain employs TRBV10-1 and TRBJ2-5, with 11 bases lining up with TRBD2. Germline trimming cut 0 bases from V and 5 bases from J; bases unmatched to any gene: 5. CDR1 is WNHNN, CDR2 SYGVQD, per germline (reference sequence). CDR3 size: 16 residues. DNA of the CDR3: TGCGCCAGCAGTGAGTCGGGACTAGCGGAGATGGAGACCCAGTACTTC. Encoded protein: CASSESGLAEMETQYF.

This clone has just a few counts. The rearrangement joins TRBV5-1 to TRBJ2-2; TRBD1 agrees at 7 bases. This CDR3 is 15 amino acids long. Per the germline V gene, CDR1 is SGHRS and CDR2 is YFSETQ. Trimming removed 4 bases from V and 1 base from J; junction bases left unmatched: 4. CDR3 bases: TGCGCCAGCAGCCCGGGACAGTTGAACACCGGGGAGCTGTTTTTT. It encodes CASSPGQLNTGELFF.

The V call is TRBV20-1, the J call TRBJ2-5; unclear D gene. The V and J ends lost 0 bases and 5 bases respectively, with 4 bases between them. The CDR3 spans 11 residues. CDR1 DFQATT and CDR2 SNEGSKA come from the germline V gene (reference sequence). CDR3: CSAREVETQYF. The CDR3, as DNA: TGCAGTGCTAGAGAGGTGGAGACCCAGTACTTC.

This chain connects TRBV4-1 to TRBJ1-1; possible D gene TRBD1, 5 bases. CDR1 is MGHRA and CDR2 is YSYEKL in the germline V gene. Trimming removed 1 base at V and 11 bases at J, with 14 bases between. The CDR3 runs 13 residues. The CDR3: CASSQVVGARAFF. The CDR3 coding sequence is TGCGCCAGCAGCCAAGTAGTCGGGGCTAGGGCTTTCTTT.

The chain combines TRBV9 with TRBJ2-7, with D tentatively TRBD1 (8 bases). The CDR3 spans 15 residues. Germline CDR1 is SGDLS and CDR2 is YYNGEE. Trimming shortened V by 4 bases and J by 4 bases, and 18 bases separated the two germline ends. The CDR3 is CASSQGAGALYEQYF. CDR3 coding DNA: TGTGCCAGCAGCCAGGGGGCGGGAGCTTTGTACGAGCAGTACTTC.

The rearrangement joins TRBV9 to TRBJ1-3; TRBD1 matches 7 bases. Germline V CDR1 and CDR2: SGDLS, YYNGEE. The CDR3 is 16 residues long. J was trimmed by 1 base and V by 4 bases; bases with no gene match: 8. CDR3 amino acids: CASSLRLQGSGNTIYF. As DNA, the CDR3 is TGTGCCAGCAGCCTTCGACTACAGGGGTCTGGAAACACCATATATTTT.

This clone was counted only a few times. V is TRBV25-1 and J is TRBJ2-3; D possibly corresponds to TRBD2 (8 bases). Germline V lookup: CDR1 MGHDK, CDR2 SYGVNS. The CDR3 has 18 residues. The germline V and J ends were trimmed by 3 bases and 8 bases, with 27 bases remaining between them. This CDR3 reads CASSDSSTSGSRGGTQYF. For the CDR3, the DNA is TGTGCCAGCAGTGACTCCAGCACTAGCGGTTCCAGGGGGGGTACGCAGTATTTT.

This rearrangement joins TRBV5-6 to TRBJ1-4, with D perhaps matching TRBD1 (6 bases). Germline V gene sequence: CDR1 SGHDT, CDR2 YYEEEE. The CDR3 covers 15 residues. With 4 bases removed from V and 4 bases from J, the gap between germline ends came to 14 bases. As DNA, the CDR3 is TGTGCCAGCAGCGGAACAGGGAGTGTTAATGAAAAACTGTTTTTT. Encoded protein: CASSGTGSVNEKLFF.

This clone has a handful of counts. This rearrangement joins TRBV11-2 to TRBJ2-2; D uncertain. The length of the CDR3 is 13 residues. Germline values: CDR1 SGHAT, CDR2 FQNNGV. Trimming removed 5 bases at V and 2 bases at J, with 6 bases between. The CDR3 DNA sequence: TGTGCCAGCAGCCCCCATAACACCGGGGAGCTGTTTTTT. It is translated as CASSPHNTGELFF.

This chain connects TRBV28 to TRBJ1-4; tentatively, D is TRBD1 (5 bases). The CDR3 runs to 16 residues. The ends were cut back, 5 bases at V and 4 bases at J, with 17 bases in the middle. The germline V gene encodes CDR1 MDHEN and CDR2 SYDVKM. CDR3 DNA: TGTGCCAGCAGTCCGGGGGGTGGGCAGGGTAATGAAAAACTGTTTTTT. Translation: CASSPGGGQGNEKLFF.

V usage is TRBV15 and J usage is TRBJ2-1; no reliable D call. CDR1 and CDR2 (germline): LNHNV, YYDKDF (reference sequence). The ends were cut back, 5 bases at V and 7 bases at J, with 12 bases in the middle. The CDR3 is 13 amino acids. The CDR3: CATSPRPRNEQFF. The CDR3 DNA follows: TGTGCCACCAGCCCCCGACCCCGTAATGAGCAGTTCTTC.

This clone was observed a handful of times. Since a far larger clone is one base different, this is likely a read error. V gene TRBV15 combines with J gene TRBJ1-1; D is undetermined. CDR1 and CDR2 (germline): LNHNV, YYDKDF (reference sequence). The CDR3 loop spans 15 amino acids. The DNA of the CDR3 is TGTGCCACCAGCAGAGATCTGATCCAGAACGCTGAAGCTTTCTTT. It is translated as CATSRDLIQNAEAFF.

CDR3 in DNA: TGTGCCAGCAGTCACCGGGACACGAACACCGGGGAGCTGTTTTTT. Translation: CASSHRDTNTGELFF. This chain connects TRBV2 to TRBJ2-2, with D perhaps TRBD1 (6 bases). The V gene lost 5 bases and the J gene lost 0 bases, with 10 bases spanning the gap. The CDR3 sequence is 15 residues long. CDR1 and CDR2 from the germline V gene are SNHLY and FYNNEI.

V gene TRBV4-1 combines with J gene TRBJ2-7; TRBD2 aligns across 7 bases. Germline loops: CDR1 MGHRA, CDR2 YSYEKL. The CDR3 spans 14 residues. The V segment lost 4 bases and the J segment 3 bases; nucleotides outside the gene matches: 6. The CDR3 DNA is TGCGCCAGCAGCCCGGGCGGGAGAGGCTACGAGCAGTACTTC. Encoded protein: CASSPGGRGYEQYF.

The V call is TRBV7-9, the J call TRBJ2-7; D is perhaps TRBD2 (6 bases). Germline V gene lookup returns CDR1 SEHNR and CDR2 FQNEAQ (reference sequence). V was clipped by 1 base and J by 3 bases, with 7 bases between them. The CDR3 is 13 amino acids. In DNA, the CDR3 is TGTGCCAGCAGCTTAGAGGAGGGCTACGAGCAGTACTTC. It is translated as CASSLEEGYEQYF.

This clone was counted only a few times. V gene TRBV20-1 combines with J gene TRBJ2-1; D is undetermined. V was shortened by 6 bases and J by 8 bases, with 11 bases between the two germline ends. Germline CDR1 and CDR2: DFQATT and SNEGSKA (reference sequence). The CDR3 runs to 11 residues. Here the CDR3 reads CSAPPDDEQFF. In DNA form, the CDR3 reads TGCAGTGCCCCACCCGACGATGAGCAGTTCTTC.